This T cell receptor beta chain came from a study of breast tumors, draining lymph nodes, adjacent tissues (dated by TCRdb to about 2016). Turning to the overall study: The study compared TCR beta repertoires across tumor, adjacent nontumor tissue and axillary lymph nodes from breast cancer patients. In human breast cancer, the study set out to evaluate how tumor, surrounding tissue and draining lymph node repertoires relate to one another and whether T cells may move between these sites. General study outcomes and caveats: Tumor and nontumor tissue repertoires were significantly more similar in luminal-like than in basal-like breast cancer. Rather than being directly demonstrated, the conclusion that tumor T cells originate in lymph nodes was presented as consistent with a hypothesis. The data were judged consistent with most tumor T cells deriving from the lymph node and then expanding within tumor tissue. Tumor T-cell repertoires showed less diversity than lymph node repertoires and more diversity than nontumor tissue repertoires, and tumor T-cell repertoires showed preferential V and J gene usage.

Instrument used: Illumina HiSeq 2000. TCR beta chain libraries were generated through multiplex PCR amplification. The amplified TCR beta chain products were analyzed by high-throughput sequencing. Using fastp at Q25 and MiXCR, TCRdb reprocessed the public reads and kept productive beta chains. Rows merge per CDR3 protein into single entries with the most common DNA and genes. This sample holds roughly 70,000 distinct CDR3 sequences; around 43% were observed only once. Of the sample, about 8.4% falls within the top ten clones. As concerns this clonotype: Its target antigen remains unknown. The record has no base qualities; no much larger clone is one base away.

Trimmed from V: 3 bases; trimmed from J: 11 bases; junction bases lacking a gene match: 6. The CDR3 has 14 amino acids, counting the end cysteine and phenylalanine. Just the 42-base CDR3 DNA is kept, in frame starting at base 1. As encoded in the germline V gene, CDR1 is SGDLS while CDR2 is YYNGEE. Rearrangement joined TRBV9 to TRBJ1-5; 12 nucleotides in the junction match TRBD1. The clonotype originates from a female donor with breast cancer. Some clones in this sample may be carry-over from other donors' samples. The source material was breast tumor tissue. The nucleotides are TGTGCCAGCAGCGCGGGACAGGGGGCAGAGACCCAGCATTTT. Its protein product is CASSAGQGAETQHF. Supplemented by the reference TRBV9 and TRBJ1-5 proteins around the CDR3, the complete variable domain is DSGVTQTPKHLITATGQRVTLRCSPRSGDLSVYWYQQSLDQGLQFLIQYYNGEERAKGNILERFSAQQFPDLHSELNLSSLELGDSALYFCASSAGQGAETQHFGDGTRLSIL.